A single sample is the source of the 10 T cell receptor beta chains below, sequenced in a study of T-cell memory formation after mild COVID-19. MiXCR, run by TCRdb on the 5' RACE reads, gives a single entry per CDR3 protein. The sample holds 200,000 to 250,000 distinct CDR3 sequences, 16% seen once. The source material was PBMCs or a T cell subset sorted from them (not recorded which). Source of these receptors: a man between 18 and 29 years old who had mild COVID-19 (a few samples of this study predate the infection). Cell type and time point are not known.

The chain uses TRBV7-3 and TRBJ2-7; possible D gene TRBD1, 7 bases. Germline V gene lookup returns CDR1 SGHTA and CDR2 FQGTGA. This CDR3 spans 12 amino acids. The ends were cut back, 4 bases at V and 6 bases at J, with 10 bases in the middle. The CDR3, as DNA: TGTGCCAGCAGCTCGCAGGGGGGCGAGCAGTACTTC. This gives the protein CASSSQGGEQYF.

Only a few counts were recorded for this clonotype. Here the CDR3 reads CASSSGTGNSPLHF. CDR3 bases: TGTGCCAGCAGTTCCGGGACGGGGAATTCACCCCTCCACTTT. The chain uses TRBV6-2 or TRBV6-3 and TRBJ1-6, with D perhaps TRBD1 (5 bases). The CDR3 consists of 14 residues. Germline CDR1 MNHEY, CDR2 SVGEGT. V dropped 4 bases and J dropped 7 bases, with 11 bases sitting between them.

The V call is TRBV5-1, the J call TRBJ2-2; possibly TRBD2 for D (6 bases). V lost 4 bases to trimming and J lost 3 bases, with 10 bases between them. This CDR3 spans 14 amino acids. Germline loops: CDR1 SGHRS, CDR2 YFSETQ. The CDR3 DNA sequence: TGCGCCAGCAGCCGGGGGTCCCACACCGGGGAGCTGTTTTTT. As protein: CASSRGSHTGELFF.

The chain carries TRBV20-1 and TRBJ1-6; perhaps TRBD1 as D (5 bases). V lost 0 bases, J lost 8 bases, and 14 bases lay in between. The V gene's germline CDR1 is DFQATT and CDR2 SNEGSKA (reference sequence). This CDR3 has 15 residues. The CDR3 loop is CSARDSGQGDSPLHF. The CDR3 bases are TGCAGTGCTAGAGATTCAGGGCAGGGTGATTCACCCCTCCACTTT.

The table lists this clonotype with a few counts. The chain uses TRBV10-3 and TRBJ2-1; 8 nucleotides match TRBD1. This CDR3 is built from 17 residues. V trimming: 8 bases; J trimming: 0 bases; junction bases outside the gene matches: 12. The germline gives CDR1 ENHRY, CDR2 SYGVKD. The CDR3 sequence is CAISMELTGVSYNEQFF. The CDR3 DNA reads TGTGCCATCTCGATGGAACTGACAGGGGTCTCCTACAATGAGCAGTTCTTC.

This clonotype has only a few counts. V gene TRBV4-2 combines with J gene TRBJ2-3; D is ambiguous. Trimming cost V 3 bases and J 2 bases, with 6 bases left between them. Looked up from germline, CDR1 is LGHNA and CDR2 is YNFKEQ. The CDR3 has 13 amino acids. The CDR3: CASSQLATDTQYF. The CDR3 DNA follows: TGTGCCAGCAGCCAGTTAGCCACAGATACGCAGTATTTT.

This clonotype was seen only a few times. The chain has TRBV6-5 and TRBJ1-1, with D tentatively TRBD1 (5 bases). Germline CDR1 reads MNHEY; CDR2 reads SVGAGI. V was cut by 5 bases and J by 11 bases, with 15 bases left in between. The CDR3 extends over 12 amino acids. DNA for the CDR3: TGTGCCAGCAGTCCCGACAGAGGCCGGGCTTTCTTT. Its protein is CASSPDRGRAFF.

This chain joins TRBV7-2 and TRBJ1-6; D call uncertain. The V end lost 4 bases, the J end lost 4 bases, and 11 bases lay between the germline ends. CDR3 length: 15 amino acids. Germline-derived CDR1 and CDR2 are SGHTA and FQGNSA. CDR3 nucleotide sequence: TGTGCCAGCAGCTCAAGAGACGTTTATAATTCACCCCTCCACTTT. Translating gives CASSSRDVYNSPLHF.

The chain is built from TRBV18 and TRBJ2-1; TRBD1 is a possible D gene (6 bases). This CDR3 contains 15 residues. Trimming left V 3 bases short and J 2 bases short, with 11 bases between. Looked up from germline, CDR1 is KGHSH and CDR2 is LQKENI. Here the CDR3 reads CASSPQGNTYNEQFF. CDR3 bases: TGTGCCAGCTCACCGCAGGGGAACACCTACAATGAGCAGTTCTTC. Combining the CDR3 with reference TRBV18 and TRBJ2-1 gives the whole variable domain NAGVMQNPRHLVRRRGQEARLRCSPMKGHSHVYWYRQLPEEGLKFMVYLQKENIIDESGMPKERFSAEFPKEGPSILRIQQVVRGDSAAYFCASSPQGNTYNEQFFGPGTRLTVL.

The table lists this clonotype with a few counts. The chain uses TRBV7-2 and TRBJ1-2; TRBD1 matches at 10 bases. The germline V gene has CDR1 SGHTA and CDR2 FQGNSA. The CDR3 loop spans 15 amino acids. V shed 5 bases and J 3 bases; nucleotides not matched to a gene: 6. This chain's CDR3 is CASSTRTGGYYGYTF. CDR3 nucleotides: TGTGCCAGCAGCACTCGGACAGGGGGTTACTATGGCTACACCTTC.